This T cell receptor beta chain stems from a study of shared clonotypes between healthy human individuals (dated by TCRdb to 2020 to 2022). With respect to the entire study: The cohort included three men and a couple of women between 18 and 49 years of age. Per donor, leukapheresis produced somewhere between about 0.9 and 9 billion PBMCs. For each donor, three plates each were used for CD4 naive and CD4 memory, two plates were used for CD8 naive, and one plate was used for CD8 memory. To estimate repertoire size and how much clonotypes are shared between individuals, the study performed deep sequencing of blood TCR repertoires from roughly five healthy adults. Libraries were prepared and TCR repertoires were sequenced by different laboratories using diverse techniques, in order to increase sequencing depth and limit assay-specific biases. Paper-wide results and their limitations: Incomplete sequencing was indicated by rarefaction of sorted-subset datasets, despite the large sequencing depth. Based on pairwise subsampling, the degree of clonotype sharing among donors was expected to be affected by sequencing depth. Because the study included a small number of donors, the genetic and exposure-history diversity represented was limited. Estimated clonotype richness was generally larger for naive than for memory subsets. Higher generation probabilities were observed for clonotypes shared by all four sorted-subset donors than for non-shared clonotypes. Sampling was limited to blood, and TCR repertoires in tissue likely differ from TCR repertoires in blood. Across several donors, 4.5% to 6.5% of naive CD4, around 3.3% of naive CD8, about 2.3% of memory CD4, and about 0.44% of memory CD8 clonotypes were shared.

The germline V gene yields MGHRA for CDR1 and YSYEKL for CDR2. Trimming takes 3 bases from V and 6 bases from J, and the germline ends sit 12 bases apart. From its cysteine to its phenylalanine, the CDR3 spans 14 amino acids. The sequence is cut down to CDR3 DNA, 42 bases in frame from base 1. About this clone itself: No antigen is known for it. No per-base quality is available; no much larger clone lies one base away. The same CDR3 arises from other DNA sequences in this sample as well.

Donors were healthy HIV-negative adults with no recently reported acute infections or vaccinations. Only Caucasian adults living in Nashville, Tennessee, USA were represented among the donors. CD4+ T cells were enriched by magnetic negative selection; naive cells were then positively selected on CD45RA, and the negative fraction formed the memory subset. Blood was obtained by leukapheresis, after which PBMCs were separated by Ficoll-Histopaque density gradient centrifugation and cryopreserved in liquid nitrogen vapor phase. Purity and quantity of every magnetically sorted T cell population were checked by analytical flow cytometry. Genomic DNA was isolated from each sorted fraction and quantified by UV absorbance on a Nanodrop 2000c. Using the deep immunoSEQ assay, TCR CDR3 regions were amplified from genomic DNA by multiplex PCR. Extracted genomic DNA from each cell subset was spread evenly across all wells of several immunoSEQ 96-well plates, with each plate serving as a replicate. For sorted subsets, roughly 0.2 ug genomic DNA, equal to approximately 30,000 T cell genomes, was loaded into each replicate PCR. The purified libraries were quantified using a Qubit 3.0 fluorometer, sized with a Bioanalyzer 2100, and then quantified again using the KAPA Library Quantification kit. A separate single-read 150-cycle Illumina NextSeq 550 flow cell was used to sequence each immunoSEQ 96-well plate. On the authors' methods: Because only junctional sequences without quality scores were contained in the immunoSEQ output, filtering matching that applied to full-length reads could not be performed. Sequences were annotated with PyIR, a Python wrapper for IgBLAST v1.9, using IMGT germline references to assign V/J genes and CDR3. Reads were removed for weak V/J assignments (E-value above 1e-6), missing CDR3, stop codons, out-of-frame junctions, or ambiguous translated residues. A V3J clonotype was defined by an identical inferred V gene, J gene, and CDR3 amino acid sequence. Percentage overlap between repertoires was computed as shared unique clonotypes divided by the size of the smaller repertoire. Richness of each repertoire was evaluated using RTK rarefaction, the Chao1 estimator, and Recon v2.1 estimates of unobserved clonotypes. Generation probabilities were computed with OLGA for all TCRbeta clonotypes obtained by the gDNA method from several donors. TCRdb took this table from immuneACCESS and kept in-frame rearrangements with V and J called. Such tables lack part of the clones; where checked against another copy, unresolved V genes explain under half of the gap, and the rest is unexplained. The V and J calls and clone size come from that table; D and trimming were worked out from the DNA. For this sample the table gives about 2.4 million clones, of which roughly 93% were detected only once. 0.36% of the sample belongs to the ten largest clones.

Material for sequencing was naive CD4+ T cells from PBMCs. The cell subset or site label, as the study defines it: CD45RA+ positively selected. The sequence was collected from a young man in good health. Some clones in this sample may be carry-over from other donors' samples. The sequence joins TRBV4-1 to TRBJ1-5; TRBD1 is a possible D gene, resting on 5 matching bases. The CDR3 region: CASSQSTGGQPQHF. In nucleotides, the sequence is TGCGCCAGCAGCCAGAGCACTGGGGGTCAGCCCCAGCATTTT.